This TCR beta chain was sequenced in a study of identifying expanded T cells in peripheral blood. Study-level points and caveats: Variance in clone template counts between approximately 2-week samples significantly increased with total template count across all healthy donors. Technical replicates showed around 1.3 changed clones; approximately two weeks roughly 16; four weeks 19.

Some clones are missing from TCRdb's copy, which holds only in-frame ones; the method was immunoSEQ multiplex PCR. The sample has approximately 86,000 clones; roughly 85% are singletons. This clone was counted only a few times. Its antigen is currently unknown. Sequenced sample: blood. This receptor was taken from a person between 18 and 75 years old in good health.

CDR3 residues: CASSHIMSYEQYF. CDR3 DNA: TGCGCCAGCAGCCATATAATGTCCTACGAGCAGTACTTC. The gene calls are TRBV4-1 and TRBJ2-7; D gene ambiguous. Trimming took off 3 bases at V and 1 base at J, with 7 bases between the two ends. This CDR3 is built from 13 residues. Germline V gene data show CDR1 as MGHRA and CDR2 as YSYEKL.